This TCR beta chain was sequenced during a study of CD8+ T cells in alopecia areata. Study observations and caveats: Only one nonresponder was present, which leaves the link between baseline CD8+ expansion and response uncertain. Expanded CD8+ clones among the top 100, and scalp clonality, were significantly decreased by tofacitinib.

The treatment was: oral pan-JAK inhibitor, 5-10 mg twice daily. Extraction and reverse transcription of RNA yielded cDNA as the sequencing template. Generated by immunoSEQ multiplex PCR, the TCRdb table keeps only in-frame clones and is missing some. Of roughly 200,000 clones in the sample, 58% are singletons; the top ten hold about 12%. V gave up 3 bases and J gave up 3 bases; unmatched junction bases: 5. CDR3 size: 14 residues. Germline CDR1 SGHVS, CDR2 FNYEAQ. On this clone: What it recognizes is unknown.

This clonotype was sampled from a human donor with alopecia areata. The sequences come from CD8+ T cells sorted from blood, collected at week 24, from a patient treated with tofacitinib. This chain connects TRBV7-6 to TRBJ2-7, with TRBD1 identical over 7 bases. The CDR3 DNA follows: TGTGCCAGCAGCTTCGGGACAGCCGACTACGAGCAGTACTTC. It is translated as CASSFGTADYEQYF.